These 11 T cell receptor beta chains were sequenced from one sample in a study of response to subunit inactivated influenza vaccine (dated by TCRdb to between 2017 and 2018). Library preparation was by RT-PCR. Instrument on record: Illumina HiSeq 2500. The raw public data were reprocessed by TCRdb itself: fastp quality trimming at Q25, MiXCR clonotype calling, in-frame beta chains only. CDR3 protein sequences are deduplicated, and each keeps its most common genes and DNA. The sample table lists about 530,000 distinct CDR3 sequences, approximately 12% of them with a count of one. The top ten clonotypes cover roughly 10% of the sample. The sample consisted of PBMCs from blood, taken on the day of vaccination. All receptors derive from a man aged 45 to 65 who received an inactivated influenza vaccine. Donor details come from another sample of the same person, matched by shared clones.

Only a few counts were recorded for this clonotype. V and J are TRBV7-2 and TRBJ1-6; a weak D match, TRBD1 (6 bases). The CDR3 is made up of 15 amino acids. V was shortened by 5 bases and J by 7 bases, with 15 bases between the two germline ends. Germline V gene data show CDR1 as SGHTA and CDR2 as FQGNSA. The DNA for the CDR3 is TGTGCCAGCAGCACACGGACAGACCTAAATTCACCCCTCCACTTT. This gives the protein CASSTRTDLNSPLHF.

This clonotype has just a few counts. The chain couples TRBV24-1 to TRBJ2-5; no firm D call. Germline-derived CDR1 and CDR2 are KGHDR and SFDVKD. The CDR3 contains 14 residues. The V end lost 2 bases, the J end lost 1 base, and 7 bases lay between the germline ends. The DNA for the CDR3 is TGTGCCACCAGTGATTATCCTAGCCAAGAGACCCAGTACTTC. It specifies CATSDYPSQETQYF.

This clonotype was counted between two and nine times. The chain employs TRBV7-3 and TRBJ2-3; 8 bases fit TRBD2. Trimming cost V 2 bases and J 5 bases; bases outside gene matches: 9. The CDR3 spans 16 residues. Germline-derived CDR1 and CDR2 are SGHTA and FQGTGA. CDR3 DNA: TGTGCCAGCAGCTTATTACCGGGAGGGCCAAAAGATACGCAGTATTTT. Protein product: CASSLLPGGPKDTQYF.

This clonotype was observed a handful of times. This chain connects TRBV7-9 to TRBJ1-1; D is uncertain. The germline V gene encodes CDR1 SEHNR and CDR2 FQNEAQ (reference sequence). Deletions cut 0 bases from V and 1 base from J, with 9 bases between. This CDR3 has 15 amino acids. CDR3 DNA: TGTGCCAGCAGCTTAGCCGACGAAGGGAACACTGAAGCTTTCTTT. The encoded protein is CASSLADEGNTEAFF.

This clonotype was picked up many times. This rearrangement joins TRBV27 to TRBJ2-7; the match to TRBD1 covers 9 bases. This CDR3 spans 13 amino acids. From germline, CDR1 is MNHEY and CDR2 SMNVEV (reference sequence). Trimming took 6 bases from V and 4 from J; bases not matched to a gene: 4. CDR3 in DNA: TGTGCCAGCAGCGCCGGGACAGGGTACGAGCAGTACTTC. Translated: CASSAGTGYEQYF.

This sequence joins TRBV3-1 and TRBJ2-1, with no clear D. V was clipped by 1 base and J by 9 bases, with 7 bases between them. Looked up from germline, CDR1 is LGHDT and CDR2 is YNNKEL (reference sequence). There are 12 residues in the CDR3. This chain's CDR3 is CASSQGIGEQFF. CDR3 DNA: TGTGCCAGCAGCCAAGGGATTGGTGAGCAGTTCTTC.

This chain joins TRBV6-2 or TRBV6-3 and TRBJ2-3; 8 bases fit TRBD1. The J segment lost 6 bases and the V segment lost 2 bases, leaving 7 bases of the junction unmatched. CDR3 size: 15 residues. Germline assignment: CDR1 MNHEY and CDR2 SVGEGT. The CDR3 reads CASSYDSGGSDTQYF. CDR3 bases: TGTGCCAGCAGTTACGATTCAGGGGGCTCTGATACGCAGTATTTT.

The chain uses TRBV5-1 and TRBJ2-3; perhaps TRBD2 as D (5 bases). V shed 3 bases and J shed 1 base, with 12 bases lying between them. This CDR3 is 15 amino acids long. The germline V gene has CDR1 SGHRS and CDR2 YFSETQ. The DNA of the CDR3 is TGCGCCAGCAGCTCCATTTTTAGCGGCACAGATACGCAGTATTTT. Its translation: CASSSIFSGTDTQYF.

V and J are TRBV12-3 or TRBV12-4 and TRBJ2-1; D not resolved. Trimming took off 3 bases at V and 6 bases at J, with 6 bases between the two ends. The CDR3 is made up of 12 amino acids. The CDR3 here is CASSFTGNEQFF. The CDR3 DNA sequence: TGTGCCAGCAGTTTTACGGGCAATGAGCAGTTCTTC.

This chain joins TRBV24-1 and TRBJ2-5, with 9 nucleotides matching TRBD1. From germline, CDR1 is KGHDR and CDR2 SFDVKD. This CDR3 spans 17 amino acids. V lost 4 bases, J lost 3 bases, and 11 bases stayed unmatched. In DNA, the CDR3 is TGTGCCACCAGTGAATCTCCGGGACAGGGAGCAAAAGAGACCCAGTACTTC. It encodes CATSESPGQGAKETQYF.

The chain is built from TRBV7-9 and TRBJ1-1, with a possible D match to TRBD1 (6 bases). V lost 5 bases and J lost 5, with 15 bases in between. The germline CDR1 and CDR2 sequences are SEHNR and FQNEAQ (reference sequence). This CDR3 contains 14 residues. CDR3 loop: CASSVQGRETEAFF. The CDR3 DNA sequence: TGTGCCAGCAGCGTTCAGGGGCGGGAAACTGAAGCTTTCTTT. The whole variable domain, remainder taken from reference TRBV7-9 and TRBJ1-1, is DTGVSQNPRHKITKRGQNVTFRCDPISEHNRLYWYRQTLGQGPEFLTYFQNEAQLEKSRLLSDRFSAERPKGSFSTLEIQRTEQGDSAMYLCASSVQGRETEAFFGQGTRLTVV.